The clone carrying this T cell receptor (beta chain) was seen only once. Its antigen is unidentified. One end of the junction does not line up with germline, which may come from a read error. The sample is drawn from a study of breast tumors, draining lymph nodes, adjacent tissues. This CDR3 comprises 13 residues. The germline V gene has CDR1 SGHVS and CDR2 FQNEAQ. Breast cancer patients provided tissue from their axillary draining lymph nodes. Points from the study as a whole: Data fit most tumor T cells coming from lymph node, expanding in tumor. Luminal-like breast cancer showed significantly higher tumor–nontumor repertoire similarity than basal-like. Tumor T cell lymph node origin was a supported hypothesis, not proven. Tumors had less TCR diversity than lymph nodes, more than nontumor tissue.

Via MiXCR, TCRdb re-called the multiplex PCR reads, giving one row per CDR3 protein. The data contain about 180,000 distinct CDR3 sequences, about 30% of them seen just once; the ten biggest clones take up about 4%. The clonotype originates from a female donor with breast cancer. Some clones in this sample may be carry-over from other donors' samples. Sequencing input: axillary lymph node tissue. This chain joins TRBV7-8 and TRBJ2-2; maybe TRBD2 (5 bases). The DNA of the CDR3 is TGTGCCAGCAGCTTGTCCTTCACCGGGGAGCCGTTTTTT. Translated, it gives CASSLSFTGEPFF.